The clone carrying this TCR beta chain has a count of ten or more. The antigen is unknown. These data come from a study of early T cells in non-severe SARS-CoV-2 infection. Turning to the study itself: The sequenced material was bulk RNA from unsorted whole blood, and its chains were unpaired. General study results and limits: Database matching using VDJdb favored anti-spike CD8 responses, with private and CD4 specificities left missing.

In the library, individual cDNA molecules carried attached unique molecular identifiers. TCRdb analysed the 5' RACE reads with MiXCR anew, one entry per CDR3 protein. The sample holds tens of thousands of distinct CDR3 sequences; 5.5% to 7.5% are singletons and the top ten take about 7.8%. This CDR3 comprises 15 residues. The germline V gene has CDR1 DFQATT and CDR2 SNEGSKA (reference sequence). The trim removed 5 bases at V and 5 bases at J, leaving 9 bases unmatched. Sequenced sample: whole blood. The V and J genes are TRBV20-1 and TRBJ2-3; TRBD1 agrees at 11 bases. The TCR comes from an adult who was a healthcare worker with PCR-confirmed SARS-CoV-2 infection or an uninfected control (not recorded which). Here the CDR3 reads CSAGIRDRGEDTQYF. The CDR3 bases are TGCAGTGCTGGGATCCGGGACAGGGGGGAAGATACGCAGTATTTT.